These 28 T cell receptor beta chains were sequenced from one sample in a study of somatic mutations in cytotoxic T cells in rheumatoid arthritis. The assay was immunoSEQ multiplex PCR, and TCRdb's table has in-frame clones only and misses some. The data show 19,000 or so clones, with around 79% seen just once and about 19% held by the top ten. The sample consisted of CD8+ T cells sorted from blood. The receptors were sampled from a woman aged 55-70 years in good health.

This clone occurred a few times. The rearrangement joins TRBV7-6 to TRBJ1-6; no clear D gene. Trimming removed 2 bases from V and 7 bases from J, with 12 bases in between. This CDR3 has 15 amino acids. CDR1 and CDR2 from the germline V gene are SGHVS and FNYEAQ. The CDR3 nucleotides are TGTGCCAGCAGCTTATACAAGGGCTCGAATTCACCCCTCCACTTT. Its protein product is CASSLYKGSNSPLHF.

CDR3 DNA sequence: TGTGCCAGCAGAACTGGGACACCTAATCAGCCCCAGCATTTT. Its protein product is CASRTGTPNQPQHF. The V and J genes are TRBV27 and TRBJ1-5; a possible D gene is TRBD1 (6 bases). The germline V gene encodes CDR1 MNHEY and CDR2 SMNVEV (reference sequence). Trimming stripped 6 bases from V and 4 bases from J, with 13 bases between. This CDR3 has 14 amino acids.

The CDR3 DNA follows: TGTGCCAGCAGCTCAGGAGCAGGGGGCTCAAATGAAAAACTGTTTTTT. Translating gives CASSSGAGGSNEKLFF. The V gene is TRBV7-6, the J gene TRBJ1-4, with 8 nucleotides matching TRBD1. The CDR3 is 16 residues long. With V trimmed by 4 bases and J by 5 bases, 9 bases remained unmatched. The germline V gene encodes CDR1 SGHVS and CDR2 FNYEAQ.

V gene TRBV15 combines with J gene TRBJ2-7; 11 bases fit TRBD2. There are 15 residues in the CDR3. Germline CDR1 reads LNHNV; CDR2 reads YYDKDF (reference sequence). Trimming at V came to 2 bases and at J to 2 bases, leaving 2 bases not matched to a gene. The CDR3, as DNA: TGTGCCACCAGCAGACTAGCGGGGGGTACCTACGAGCAGTACTTC. It is translated as CATSRLAGGTYEQYF.

This chain connects TRBV7-6 to TRBJ1-6; D may be TRBD1 (5 bases). Germline V gene sequence: CDR1 SGHVS, CDR2 FNYEAQ. The V gene lost 3 bases and the J gene lost 7 bases, with 13 bases spanning the gap. The CDR3 loop spans 15 amino acids. In DNA, the CDR3 is TGTGCCAGCAGCTTGGGCAGGGCCGACAATTCACCCCTCCACTTT. Translated: CASSLGRADNSPLHF.

In this sample, this clone turned up a few times. The chain uses TRBV7-9 and TRBJ1-1, with TRBD1 identical over 10 bases. V lost 6 bases to trimming and J lost 1 base; unmatched junction nucleotides: 11. Germline V gene data show CDR1 as SEHNR and CDR2 as FQNEAQ (reference sequence). There are 17 residues in the CDR3. In nucleotides, the CDR3 is TGTGCCAGCAGAACAAGGGGACAGGGGCCTGAGAACACTGAAGCTTTCTTT. This sequence encodes CASRTRGQGPENTEAFF.

The chain joins TRBV4-1 to TRBJ1-1; no reliable D call. CDR3 size: 15 residues. V lost 0 bases and J lost 3, with 11 bases in between. Germline V CDR1 and CDR2: MGHRA, YSYEKL. CDR3: CASSQDPQSHTEAFF. CDR3 DNA: TGCGCCAGCAGCCAAGATCCCCAGAGTCACACTGAAGCTTTCTTT.

The rearrangement links TRBV5-4 to TRBJ2-6, with D possibly TRBD1 on 6 matching bases. The germline V and J ends were trimmed by 4 bases and 4 bases, with 15 bases remaining between them. CDR3 length equals 16 residues. CDR1 is SGHNT and CDR2 is YYREEE in the germline V gene (reference sequence). The CDR3 here is CASSVPTGLGANVLTF. In DNA, the CDR3 is TGTGCCAGCAGCGTGCCCACAGGGCTCGGGGCCAACGTCCTGACTTTC.

The rearrangement joins TRBV10-3 to TRBJ1-1; D gene ambiguous. The germline V gene has CDR1 ENHRY and CDR2 SYGVKD. Trimming cost V 4 bases and J 8 bases, with 14 bases left between them. The CDR3 covers 13 residues. The CDR3 is CAISGTEGWEAFF. The CDR3 DNA is TGTGCCATCAGTGGGACTGAGGGATGGGAAGCTTTCTTT.

The rearrangement links TRBV9 to TRBJ2-7, with 7 bases fitting TRBD1. V was pared by 3 bases and J by 5 bases, with 8 bases of the junction left unmatched. The CDR3 is made up of 14 amino acids. Germline V gene sequence: CDR1 SGDLS, CDR2 YYNGEE. CDR3 protein: CASSGNRGMDEQYF. The CDR3 bases are TGTGCCAGCAGCGGTAACAGGGGAATGGACGAGCAGTACTTC.

The rearrangement uses TRBV9 and TRBJ2-7; a possible D gene is TRBD2 (5 bases). Germline CDR1 is SGDLS and CDR2 is YYNGEE. The CDR3 contains 12 residues. Trimming took off 4 bases at V and 6 bases at J, with 11 bases between the two ends. The CDR3 nucleotides read TGTGCCAGCAGCCGTCTGAGCGGCGAGCAGTACTTC. Encoded protein: CASSRLSGEQYF.

The rearrangement uses TRBV21-1 and TRBJ1-5; the D call of TRBD1 is as the table states it, not checked on the DNA. TRBV21-1 represents a pseudogene. This CDR3 has 13 amino acids. CDR3 coding DNA: TGTGCCAGCAGCAGCAGGCTCAATCAGCCCCAGCATTTT. Translating it yields CASSSRLNQPQHF.

The rearrangement uses TRBV6-4 and TRBJ2-1, with 11 bases identical to TRBD2. This CDR3 has 18 residues. The V gene's germline CDR1 is MRHNA and CDR2 SNTAGT. Trimming took 0 bases from V and 6 from J; bases not matched to a gene: 10. As DNA, the CDR3 is TGTGCCAGCAGTGACTCGAGTCCTAGCGGGGGGCATGTCAATGAGCAGTTCTTC. Protein sequence: CASSDSSPSGGHVNEQFF.

The chain joins TRBV7-2 to TRBJ2-2, with TRBD2 identical over 8 bases. This CDR3 region has 16 residues. Trimming cost V 5 bases and J 4 bases; bases outside gene matches: 9. Germline V gene sequence: CDR1 SGHTA, CDR2 FQGNSA. The CDR3 here is CASSTRAGGRTGELFF. DNA for the CDR3: TGTGCCAGCAGCACCCGGGCGGGGGGCCGCACCGGGGAGCTGTTTTTT.

The chain couples TRBV9 to TRBJ2-5; D possibly corresponds to TRBD2 (5 bases). V lost 3 bases and J 5 bases, leaving 8 bases between the germline ends. Germline V CDR1 and CDR2: SGDLS, YYNGEE. The CDR3 is 12 residues long. The CDR3 is CASSGGEETQYF. The CDR3 DNA is TGTGCCAGCAGCGGGGGAGAGGAGACCCAGTACTTC.

This clone has a single count. The chain combines TRBV5-6 with TRBJ2-1; D uncertain. Germline values: CDR1 SGHDT, CDR2 YYEEEE. V lost 4 bases and J lost 10, with 12 bases in between. The CDR3 has 12 amino acids. The CDR3 loop is CASSPLRREQFF. In DNA form, the CDR3 reads TGTGCCAGCAGCCCCCTCCGGCGGGAGCAGTTCTTC.

The chain couples TRBV27 to TRBJ2-7, with TRBD1 matching 10 bases. From germline, CDR1 is MNHEY and CDR2 SMNVEV (reference sequence). CDR3 length: 15 amino acids. V gave up 6 bases and J gave up 0 bases; unmatched junction bases: 5. CDR3 protein: CASRFRTGGSYEQYF. The DNA for the CDR3 is TGTGCCAGCAGATTCCGGACAGGGGGCTCCTACGAGCAGTACTTC.

The chain employs TRBV6-5 and TRBJ1-1; D may be TRBD1 (6 bases). The germline gives CDR1 MNHEY, CDR2 SVGAGI. Trimming removed 6 bases from V and 5 bases from J, with 13 bases in between. This CDR3 comprises 13 residues. The CDR3 nucleotides are TGTGCCAGCAGGTACAGGGAGGAGACTGAAGCTTTCTTT. Translated: CASRYREETEAFF.

The chain links TRBV11-2 to TRBJ2-7; D not resolved. Germline V lookup: CDR1 SGHAT, CDR2 FQNNGV. The V end lost 7 bases, the J end lost 5 bases, and 9 bases lay between the germline ends. This CDR3 has 11 residues. The CDR3: CASTPSHEQYF. CDR3 sequence (DNA): TGTGCCAGCACCCCGTCTCACGAGCAGTACTTC.

V gene TRBV2 combines with J gene TRBJ2-7; TRBD1 matches at 7 bases. The junction had 16 bases not matched to a gene; V was cut back by 10 bases and J by 7 bases. CDR1 and CDR2 (germline): SNHLY, FYNNEI. The CDR3 is 14 amino acids. CDR3 in DNA: TGTGCCAACTCTCTTAGCCGACAGGGAAAGGAGCAGTACTTC. Amino acids: CANSLSRQGKEQYF.

This clone has only one observation. This rearrangement joins TRBV15 to TRBJ1-1, with D tentatively TRBD1 (5 bases). The V end was cut by 0 bases, the J end by 8 bases, with 13 bases between. CDR1 and CDR2 (germline): LNHNV, YYDKDF (reference sequence). The CDR3 runs 14 residues. For the CDR3, the DNA is TGTGCCACCAGCAGAGATGGGGAGGGGACGGAAGCTTTCTTT. Its protein product is CATSRDGEGTEAFF. Using reference TRBV15 and TRBJ1-1 for the parts outside the CDR3, the full variable domain is DAMVIQNPRYQVTQFGKPVTLSCSQTLNHNVMYWYQQKSSQAPKLLFHYYDKDFNNEADTPDNFQSRRPNTSFCFLDIRSPGLGDTAMYLCATSRDGEGTEAFFGQGTRLTVV.

V and J are TRBV6-5 and TRBJ2-7; 10 bases map to TRBD2. After removal of 0 bases from V and 5 bases from J, the junction contained 4 bases not matched to a gene. CDR1 and CDR2 (germline): MNHEY, SVGAGI. The CDR3 is 15 amino acids. CDR3: CASSYSASGSNEQYF. The DNA of the CDR3 is TGTGCCAGCAGTTACTCGGCTAGCGGGAGCAACGAGCAGTACTTC.

The V and J genes are TRBV9 and TRBJ1-3; a possible D gene is TRBD1 (6 bases). Germline V gene data show CDR1 as SGDLS and CDR2 as YYNGEE. Deletions cut 3 bases from V and 3 bases from J, with 13 bases between. This CDR3 has 15 residues. CDR3 coding DNA: TGTGCCAGCAGCGCAGGGGTTACCGGTGGAAACACCATATATTTT. This gives the protein CASSAGVTGGNTIYF.

This chain uses TRBV7-2 with TRBJ2-7, with TRBD2 matching 7 bases. There are 11 residues in the CDR3. Germline-derived CDR1 and CDR2 are SGHTA and FQGNSA. Trimming at V came to 5 bases and at J to 11 bases, leaving 6 bases not matched to a gene. The CDR3 DNA reads TGTGCCAGCAGCCCGGGGGGAGCGGAGTACTTC. This sequence encodes CASSPGGAEYF. Drawing the rest from reference TRBV7-2 and TRBJ2-7, the complete variable domain is GAGVSQSPSNKVTEKGKDVELRCDPISGHTALYWYRQSLGQGLEFLIYFQGNSAPDKSGLPSDRFSAERTGGSVSTLTIQRTQQEDSAVYLCASSPGGAEYFGPGTRLTVT.

This sequence joins TRBV6-1 and TRBJ2-7; unclear D gene. The CDR3 is 11 amino acids. The germline V and J ends were trimmed by 2 bases and 6 bases, with 5 bases remaining between them. Germline-derived CDR1 and CDR2 are MNHNS and SASEGT. The CDR3 loop reads CASSENREQYF. CDR3 nucleotide sequence: TGTGCCAGCAGTGAAAATCGCGAGCAGTACTTC.

The chain joins TRBV11-2 to TRBJ1-1, with D possibly TRBD1 on 6 matching bases. V shed 5 bases and J shed 1 base, with 8 bases lying between them. Germline V CDR1 and CDR2: SGHAT, FQNNGV. The CDR3 sequence is 13 residues long. The CDR3 sequence: CASSPTGNTEAFF. CDR3 nucleotides: TGTGCCAGCAGCCCGACAGGGAACACTGAAGCTTTCTTT.

This clone occurred a few times. This rearrangement joins TRBV2 to TRBJ2-1; TRBD1 or TRBD2 may be the D gene (5 bases each). Trimming shortened V by 8 bases and J by 6 bases, and 14 bases separated the two germline ends. Germline CDR1 reads SNHLY; CDR2 reads FYNNEI. The CDR3 loop spans 13 amino acids. The CDR3 DNA sequence: TGTGCCAGCCGGGACCTACCCCCCAATGAGCAGTTCTTC. Residues: CASRDLPPNEQFF.

This clone has more than one count but fewer than ten. The chain uses TRBV4-2 and TRBJ2-7; D is unclear. Between the trimmed V and J ends, which lost 0 bases and 7 bases, there was a span of 13 bases. The CDR3 contains 14 residues. Germline V gives CDR1 LGHNA, CDR2 YNFKEQ. The CDR3 nucleotides read TGTGCCAGCAGCCAAGATTTAGACGTTCGGGAGCAGTACTTC. Translated, it gives CASSQDLDVREQYF.